This T cell receptor (beta chain) was recovered during a study of cytomegalovirus exposure and HLA in healthy donors. Findings and caveats of the study: TRBV6-2, TRBV6-3 and some other V segments were unresolvable in 87-base-pair reads.

PCR involved 60 Vbeta and 13 Jbeta primers. The data were produced by immunoSEQ multiplex PCR, yet TCRdb's version contains in-frame clones alone and is incomplete. The sample yields about 130,000 clones, 84% seen once. The length of the CDR3 is 14 residues. CDR1 and CDR2 from the germline V gene are SNHLY and FYNNEI. V was pared by 5 bases and J by 2 bases, with 5 bases of the junction left unmatched. Concerning this clone: Its antigen is not known.

Sequencing used PBMCs. The TCR sequence derives from a man in his forties or fifties in good health and CMV-seronegative. The V and J genes are TRBV2 and TRBJ2-7; 8 bases match TRBD1. This CDR3 is CASSLDRVTYEQYF. The CDR3 DNA reads TGTGCCAGCAGTTTGGACAGGGTCACCTACGAGCAGTACTTC.